What follows is one TCR beta chain and its context. Its cognate antigen is unknown. These data originate in a study of T cell repertoires in cytomegalovirus infection. About the research overall: Public TCR beta signatures marked donors with CMV infection and the matching HLA.

Findings and caveats of the study: Ex vivo, HLA-C-restricted CMV-specific TCR beta clonotypes prevailed over the rest of the response.

One entry per CDR3 protein results from TCRdb running MiXCR on the reads. The table has hundreds of thousands of distinct CDR3 sequences, about 33% seen once. This clonotype was sampled from a human donor in good health (CMV status not recorded). Some clones in this sample may be carry-over from other donors' samples. Sequencing was performed on cultured PBMCs, taken from culture after CMV antigen stimulation.

CDR3 region: CASSQVGRDTQYF. Here the CDR3 DNA reads TGCGCCAGCAGCCAAGTAGGTAGAGATACGCAGTATTTT. The chain combines TRBV4-1 with TRBJ2-3; D remains ambiguous. The CDR3 totals 13 residues. V was pared by 1 base and J by 5 bases, with 7 bases between. Germline V gene data show CDR1 as MGHRA and CDR2 as YSYEKL.